The clone carrying this TCR beta chain was found a few times. V was cut by 5 bases and J by 5 bases, with 12 bases left in between. Germline assignment: CDR1 MNHNY and CDR2 SVGAGI (reference sequence). This CDR3 has 14 amino acids. This sample is drawn from a study of T cell repertoires in cytomegalovirus infection. One entry per CDR3 protein results from TCRdb running MiXCR on the reads. The top ten clones hold 13% of a sample with around 490,000 distinct CDR3 sequences, around 27% of them seen once. The chain carries TRBV6-6 and TRBJ1-4; weak D call: TRBD1 (6 bases). This clonotype originated in a human donor in good health (CMV status not recorded). Some clones in this sample may be carry-over from other donors' samples. The source material was PBMCs. The CDR3 sequence is CASSPRGVNEKLFF. CDR3 DNA: TGTGCCAGCAGTCCCAGGGGAGTAAATGAAAAACTGTTTTTT.